This TCR beta chain was identified in a study of monozygotic twins with inflammatory bowel disease. From whole blood, total RNA was isolated without any sorting of T cells. UMIs that had a 6-nucleotide sample barcode were put in using template switching. TCRdb reworked the 5' RACE reads into one entry per CDR3 protein, no DNA. Its clone listing holds fewer than 550,000 distinct CDR3 sequences. The TCR sequence derives from a human donor with ulcerative colitis or Crohn's disease, or a healthy co-twin of an affected twin (not recorded which). Material for sequencing was blood.

Here the CDR3 reads CARRNSGRYEQYF. The J gene is TRBJ2-7, the V gene TRBV6-2 or TRBV6-3; TCRdb's D call, TRBD2, is unchecked because there is no DNA. The germline V gene encodes CDR1 MNHEY and CDR2 SVGEGT. The CDR3 contains 13 residues.